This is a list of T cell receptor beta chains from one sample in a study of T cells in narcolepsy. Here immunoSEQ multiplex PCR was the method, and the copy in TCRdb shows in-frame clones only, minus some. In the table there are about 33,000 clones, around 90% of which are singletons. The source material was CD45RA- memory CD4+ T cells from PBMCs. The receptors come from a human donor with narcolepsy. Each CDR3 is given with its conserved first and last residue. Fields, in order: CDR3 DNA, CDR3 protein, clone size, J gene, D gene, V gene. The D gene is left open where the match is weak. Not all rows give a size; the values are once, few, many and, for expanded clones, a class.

cdr3_nt: TGTGCCAGTAGTATAGGGGCCATAAGCACAGATACGCAGTATTTT
cdr3_aa: CASSIGAISTDTQYF
clone_size: NA
j_call: TRBJ2-3
d_call: NA
v_call: TRBV19

cdr3_nt: TGCAGCGTTGAGGGGAGGGGGCGTGGGTATGGCTACACCTTC
cdr3_aa: CSVEGRGRGYGYTF
clone_size: NA
j_call: TRBJ1-2
d_call: TRBD1
v_call: TRBV29-1

cdr3_nt: TGTGCCAGCAGTCCCGGGACAGGTTTCTATGGCTACACCTTC
cdr3_aa: CASSPGTGFYGYTF
clone_size: NA
j_call: TRBJ1-2
d_call: TRBD1
v_call: TRBV6-1

cdr3_nt: TGCGCCAGCAGCCCCCGAGGCGGGGGGGACACAGATACGCAGTATTTT
cdr3_aa: CASSPRGGGDTDTQYF
clone_size: NA
j_call: TRBJ2-3
d_call: TRBD2
v_call: TRBV5-1

cdr3_nt: TGCGCCAGCAGCGGATCGGGGGGCTACGAGCAGTACTTC
cdr3_aa: CASSGSGGYEQYF
clone_size: NA
j_call: TRBJ2-7
d_call: TRBD2
v_call: TRBV5-1

cdr3_nt: TGTGCCACCGGACAGTTGAACACTGAAGCTTTCTTT
cdr3_aa: CATGQLNTEAFF
clone_size: NA
j_call: TRBJ1-1
d_call: NA
v_call: TRBV10-3

cdr3_nt: TGTGCCAGTAGTATCGGCAGCGGGAGAACCCAAGAGACCCAGTACTTC
cdr3_aa: CASSIGSGRTQETQYF
clone_size: NA
j_call: TRBJ2-5
d_call: TRBD2
v_call: TRBV19

cdr3_nt: TGTGCCAGCGTCCGGGACAGGGGGACGGAGACCCAGTACTTC
cdr3_aa: CASVRDRGTETQYF
clone_size: NA
j_call: TRBJ2-5
d_call: TRBD1
v_call: TRBV7-2

cdr3_nt: TGTGCCAGCAGCGTACAGGGTGAGAATGGCTACACCTTC
cdr3_aa: CASSVQGENGYTF
clone_size: once
j_call: TRBJ1-2
d_call: NA
v_call: TRBV9

cdr3_nt: TGTGCCAGCAGCCAGTGGGGACTAGCGGGATTCTACGAGCAGTACTTC
cdr3_aa: CASSQWGLAGFYEQYF
clone_size: NA
j_call: TRBJ2-7
d_call: TRBD2
v_call: TRBV5-6

cdr3_nt: TGTGCCAGCAGTTCCCCTCACAGGGCCCGCTATGGCTACACCTTC
cdr3_aa: CASSSPHRARYGYTF
clone_size: once
j_call: TRBJ1-2
d_call: NA
v_call: TRBV27

cdr3_nt: TGTGCCAGCACCGCGGGGGCCTATAATTCACCCCTCCACTTT
cdr3_aa: CASTAGAYNSPLHF
clone_size: NA
j_call: TRBJ1-6
d_call: NA
v_call: TRBV25-1

cdr3_nt: TGTGCCAGCAGCCCCGGGCTGGGGTTGAACACTGAAGCTTTCTTT
cdr3_aa: CASSPGLGLNTEAFF
clone_size: NA
j_call: TRBJ1-1
d_call: NA
v_call: TRBV7-2

cdr3_nt: TGTGCCAGTAGTTACCGATCGAGGACAACCTCTAACTATGGCTACACCTTC
cdr3_aa: CASSYRSRTTSNYGYTF
clone_size: few
j_call: TRBJ1-2
d_call: NA
v_call: TRBV19

cdr3_nt: TGCGCCAGCAGCGGTAGCGGTTCCTCCTACGAGCAGTACTTC
cdr3_aa: CASSGSGSSYEQYF
clone_size: NA
j_call: TRBJ2-7
d_call: NA
v_call: TRBV5-1

cdr3_nt: TGTGCCAGCAGCCCAACGGGCGGGGGCCGGGGCGCCGGGGAGCTGTTTTTT
cdr3_aa: CASSPTGGGRGAGELFF
clone_size: NA
j_call: TRBJ2-2
d_call: NA
v_call: TRBV5-6

cdr3_nt: TGTGCCTGGAGTGGTAGGAGCGGGAGAGGCGACGAGCAGTACTTC
cdr3_aa: CAWSGRSGRGDEQYF
clone_size: NA
j_call: TRBJ2-7
d_call: TRBD2
v_call: TRBV30

cdr3_nt: TGTGCCAGCAGCCCCAGCCCTCACGGGGAGCTGTTTTTT
cdr3_aa: CASSPSPHGELFF
clone_size: NA
j_call: TRBJ2-2
d_call: NA
v_call: TRBV7-2

cdr3_nt: TGTGCCAGCAGTCGAGCCAGGCAGCCTGATGAAAAACTGTTTTTT
cdr3_aa: CASSRARQPDEKLFF
clone_size: NA
j_call: TRBJ1-4
d_call: NA
v_call: TRBV27

cdr3_nt: TGTGCCAGCAGCCGGAACTCCTACGAGCAGTACTTC
cdr3_aa: CASSRNSYEQYF
clone_size: NA
j_call: TRBJ2-7
d_call: NA
v_call: TRBV11-2

cdr3_nt: TGCAGTGCTAGCAGGGGTCCTGAAGCTTTCTTT
cdr3_aa: CSASRGPEAFF
clone_size: NA
j_call: TRBJ1-1
d_call: NA
v_call: TRBV20-1

cdr3_nt: TGTGCCAGCAGCTTGGGGACAGGGGAGGTGGAGACCCAGTACTTC
cdr3_aa: CASSLGTGEVETQYF
clone_size: NA
j_call: TRBJ2-5
d_call: TRBD1
v_call: TRBV5-4

cdr3_nt: TGTGCCAGCAGCTTAGTGGTAGCGGAGGGGGCGCAAAATGAGCAGTTCTTC
cdr3_aa: CASSLVVAEGAQNEQFF
clone_size: NA
j_call: TRBJ2-1
d_call: NA
v_call: TRBV11-3

cdr3_nt: TGTGCCAGCAGCTTGAGGGCTTCCCCTGGGGCCAACGTCCTGACTTTC
cdr3_aa: CASSLRASPGANVLTF
clone_size: NA
j_call: TRBJ2-6
d_call: NA
v_call: TRBV11-2

cdr3_nt: TGTGCCAGCATTGGGACAGGGGCCTACGAGCAGTACTTC
cdr3_aa: CASIGTGAYEQYF
clone_size: NA
j_call: TRBJ2-7
d_call: TRBD1
v_call: TRBV6-1

cdr3_nt: TGTGCCAGCAGCATGAAACATAACTATGGCTACACCTTC
cdr3_aa: CASSMKHNYGYTF
clone_size: few
j_call: TRBJ1-2
d_call: NA
v_call: TRBV7-8

cdr3_nt: TGTGCCAGTAGTACCCGACCCAGCACTGAAGCTTTCTTT
cdr3_aa: CASSTRPSTEAFF
clone_size: NA
j_call: TRBJ1-1
d_call: NA
v_call: TRBV19

cdr3_nt: TGCGCCAGCAGCTTAAACAGGGAAGAGACCCAGTACTTC
cdr3_aa: CASSLNREETQYF
clone_size: NA
j_call: TRBJ2-5
d_call: NA
v_call: TRBV5-1

cdr3_nt: TGTGCCAGCAGCTTAGCGCTAAGCGGCCCGGAGACCCAGTACTTC
cdr3_aa: CASSLALSGPETQYF
clone_size: NA
j_call: TRBJ2-5
d_call: NA
v_call: TRBV7-9

cdr3_nt: TGTGCCAGCAGATCCAATAGCAATCAGCCCCAGCATTTT
cdr3_aa: CASRSNSNQPQHF
clone_size: NA
j_call: TRBJ1-5
d_call: NA
v_call: TRBV6-6

cdr3_nt: TGTGCCAGCTCACCACCGGCGGGACAAGCTTTCTTT
cdr3_aa: CASSPPAGQAFF
clone_size: NA
j_call: TRBJ1-1
d_call: NA
v_call: TRBV18

cdr3_nt: TGTGCCAGCAGCGGGACAGGGCCGAGAAATGAGCAGTTCTTC
cdr3_aa: CASSGTGPRNEQFF
clone_size: NA
j_call: TRBJ2-1
d_call: TRBD1
v_call: TRBV14

cdr3_nt: TGTGCCAGCAGCCAAGGCTCGAACCTCGCAGCGGCTGGAAACACCATATATTTT
cdr3_aa: CASSQGSNLAAAGNTIYF
clone_size: NA
j_call: TRBJ1-3
d_call: NA
v_call: TRBV9

cdr3_nt: TGTGCCAGTAGTATGCCCCCCCCGGCAGATACGCAGTATTTT
cdr3_aa: CASSMPPPADTQYF
clone_size: NA
j_call: TRBJ2-3
d_call: NA
v_call: TRBV19

cdr3_nt: TGTGCCAGCAGCCAGGGTAGGGATTCACCCCTCCACTTT
cdr3_aa: CASSQGRDSPLHF
clone_size: NA
j_call: TRBJ1-6
d_call: NA
v_call: TRBV5-4

cdr3_nt: TGTGCCAGCAGTTACTCTACTCGCCATGAGCAGTTCTTC
cdr3_aa: CASSYSTRHEQFF
clone_size: NA
j_call: TRBJ2-1
d_call: NA
v_call: TRBV28

cdr3_nt: TGTGCCAGCAGTATAAACTATGGCTACACCTTC
cdr3_aa: CASSINYGYTF
clone_size: NA
j_call: TRBJ1-2
d_call: NA
v_call: TRBV28

cdr3_nt: TGTGCCAGCTCACCCGGGCTCAATTACGAGCAGTACTTC
cdr3_aa: CASSPGLNYEQYF
clone_size: NA
j_call: TRBJ2-7
d_call: NA
v_call: TRBV18

cdr3_nt: TGTGCCAGCAGCCAAGAATTACGGGCTTATCAGCCCCAGCATTTT
cdr3_aa: CASSQELRAYQPQHF
clone_size: once
j_call: TRBJ1-5
d_call: NA
v_call: TRBV4-2

cdr3_nt: TGTGCCAGCAGCCTAGCGGGAAGTTACAATGAGCAGTTCTTC
cdr3_aa: CASSLAGSYNEQFF
clone_size: NA
j_call: TRBJ2-1
d_call: TRBD2
v_call: TRBV7-9

cdr3_nt: TGCGCCAGCAGCCCTTCGGGACCCAGGCAAGAGACCCAGTACTTC
cdr3_aa: CASSPSGPRQETQYF
clone_size: NA
j_call: TRBJ2-5
d_call: NA
v_call: TRBV4-1

cdr3_nt: TGTGCCAGCAGCGAAACTAGCGGGGCCAACAATGAGCAGTTCTTC
cdr3_aa: CASSETSGANNEQFF
clone_size: NA
j_call: TRBJ2-1
d_call: TRBD2
v_call: TRBV9

cdr3_nt: TGTGCCAGCAGCCAAGATAAGGACAGGCTGAGGAACTATGGCTACACCTTC
cdr3_aa: CASSQDKDRLRNYGYTF
clone_size: NA
j_call: TRBJ1-2
d_call: TRBD1
v_call: TRBV4-2

cdr3_nt: TGTGCCAGCTCACCCCAGGGATACCAAGAGACCCAGTACTTC
cdr3_aa: CASSPQGYQETQYF
clone_size: once
j_call: TRBJ2-5
d_call: NA
v_call: TRBV18

cdr3_nt: TGTGCCAGCAGTTTCGTCAGGGCCACGGGGGAAAAACTGTTTTTT
cdr3_aa: CASSFVRATGEKLFF
clone_size: NA
j_call: TRBJ1-4
d_call: NA
v_call: TRBV27

cdr3_nt: TGTGCCAGCAGCGTAGAGGTAGCGGGGGTTGAGCAGTTCTTC
cdr3_aa: CASSVEVAGVEQFF
clone_size: few
j_call: TRBJ2-1
d_call: TRBD2
v_call: TRBV9

cdr3_nt: TGTGCCAGCAGTGAAGCAGTACTAGCCTACGAGCAGTACTTC
cdr3_aa: CASSEAVLAYEQYF
clone_size: NA
j_call: TRBJ2-7
d_call: NA
v_call: TRBV6-1